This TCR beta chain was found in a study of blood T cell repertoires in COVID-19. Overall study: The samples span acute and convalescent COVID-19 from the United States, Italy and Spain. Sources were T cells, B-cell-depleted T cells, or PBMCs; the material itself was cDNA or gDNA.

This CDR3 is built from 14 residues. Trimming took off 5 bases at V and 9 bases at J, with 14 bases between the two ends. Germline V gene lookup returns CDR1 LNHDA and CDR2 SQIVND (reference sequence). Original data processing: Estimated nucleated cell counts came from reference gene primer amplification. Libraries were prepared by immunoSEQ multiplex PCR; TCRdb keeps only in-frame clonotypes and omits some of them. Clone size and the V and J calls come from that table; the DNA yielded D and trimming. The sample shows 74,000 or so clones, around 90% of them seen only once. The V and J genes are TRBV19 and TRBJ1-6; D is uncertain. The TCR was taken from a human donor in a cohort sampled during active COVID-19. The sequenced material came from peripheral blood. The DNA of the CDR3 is TGTGCCAGTAGTTTCGGAGGTCTCGGTTCACCCCTCCACTTT. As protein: CASSFGGLGSPLHF.